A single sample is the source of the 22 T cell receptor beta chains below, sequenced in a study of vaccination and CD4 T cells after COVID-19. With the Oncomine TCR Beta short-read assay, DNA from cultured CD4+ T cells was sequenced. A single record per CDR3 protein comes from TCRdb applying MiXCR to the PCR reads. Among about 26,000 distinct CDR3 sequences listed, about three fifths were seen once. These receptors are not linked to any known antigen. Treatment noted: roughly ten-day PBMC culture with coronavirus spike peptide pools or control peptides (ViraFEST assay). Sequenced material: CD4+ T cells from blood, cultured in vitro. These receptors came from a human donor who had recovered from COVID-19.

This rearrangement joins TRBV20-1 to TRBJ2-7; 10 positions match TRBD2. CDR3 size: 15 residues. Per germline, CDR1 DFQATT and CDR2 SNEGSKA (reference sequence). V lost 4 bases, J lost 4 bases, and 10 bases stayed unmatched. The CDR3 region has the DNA TGCAGTGCTACGAAGCGGGAGGGCCTAGGTTACGAGCAGTACTTC. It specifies CSATKREGLGYEQYF.

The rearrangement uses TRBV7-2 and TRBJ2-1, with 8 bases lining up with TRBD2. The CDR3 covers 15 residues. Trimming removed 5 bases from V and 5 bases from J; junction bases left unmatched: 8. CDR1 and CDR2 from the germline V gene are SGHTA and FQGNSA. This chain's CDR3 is CASSRGGAGDNEQFF. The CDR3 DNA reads TGTGCCAGCAGCCGCGGGGGAGCGGGGGACAATGAGCAGTTCTTC.

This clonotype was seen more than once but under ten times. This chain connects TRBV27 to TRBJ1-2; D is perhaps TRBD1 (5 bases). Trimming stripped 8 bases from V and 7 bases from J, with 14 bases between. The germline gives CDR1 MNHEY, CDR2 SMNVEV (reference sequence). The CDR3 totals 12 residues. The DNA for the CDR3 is TGTGCCAGCGGCCTCCCAAGGGGTGGCTACACCTTC. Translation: CASGLPRGGYTF.

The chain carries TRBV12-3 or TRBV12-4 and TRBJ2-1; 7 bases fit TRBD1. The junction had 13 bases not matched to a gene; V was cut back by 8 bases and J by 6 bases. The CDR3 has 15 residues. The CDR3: CASSQQGYAFNEQFF. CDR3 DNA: TGTGCCAGCTCACAACAGGGGTACGCCTTCAATGAGCAGTTCTTC.

The CDR3 bases are TGTGCCACCAGTGATCCTGAGGGGGGGAACACCGGGGAGCTGTTTTTT. This sequence encodes CATSDPEGGNTGELFF. J is TRBJ2-2 and V is TRBV24-1; D may be TRBD1 or TRBD2 (6 bases each). In germline, CDR1 is KGHDR, CDR2 SFDVKD. Trimming cost V 3 bases and J 1 base, with 11 bases left between them. The CDR3 is 16 amino acids.

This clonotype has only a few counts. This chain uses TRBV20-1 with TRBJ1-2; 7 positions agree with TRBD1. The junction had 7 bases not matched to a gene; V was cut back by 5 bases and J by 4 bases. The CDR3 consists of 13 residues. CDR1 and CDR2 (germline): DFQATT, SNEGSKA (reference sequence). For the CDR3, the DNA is TGCAGTGCTTCCCGGGACAGATCCTATGGCTACACCTTC. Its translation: CSASRDRSYGYTF.

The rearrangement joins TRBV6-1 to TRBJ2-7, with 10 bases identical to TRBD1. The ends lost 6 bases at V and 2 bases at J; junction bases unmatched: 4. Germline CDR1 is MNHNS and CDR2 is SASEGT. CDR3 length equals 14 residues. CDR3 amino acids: CASRPDRGAYEQYF. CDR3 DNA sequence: TGTGCCAGCAGGCCGGACAGGGGGGCCTACGAGCAGTACTTC.

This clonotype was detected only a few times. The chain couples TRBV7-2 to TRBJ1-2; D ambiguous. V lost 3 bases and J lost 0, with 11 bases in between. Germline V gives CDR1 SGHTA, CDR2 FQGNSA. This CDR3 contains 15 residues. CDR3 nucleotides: TGTGCCAGCAGCTTTCGGACGGGAGCTAACTATGGCTACACCTTC. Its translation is CASSFRTGANYGYTF.

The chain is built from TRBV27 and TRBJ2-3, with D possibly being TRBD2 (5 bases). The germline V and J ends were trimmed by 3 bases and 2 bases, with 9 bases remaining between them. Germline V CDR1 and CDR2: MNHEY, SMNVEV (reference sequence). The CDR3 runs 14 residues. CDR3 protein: CASSLRVDTDTQYF. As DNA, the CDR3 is TGTGCCAGCAGTTTGAGGGTGGACACAGATACGCAGTATTTT.

CDR3 in amino acids: CSAGRDRGQETQYF. CDR3 coding DNA: TGCAGTGCCGGACGGGACAGGGGGCAAGAGACCCAGTACTTC. This chain joins TRBV20-1 and TRBJ2-5, with 11 bases fitting TRBD1. CDR3 length: 14 residues. Unmatched junction bases numbered 5, after V lost 6 bases and J lost 2 bases. Germline V gene lookup returns CDR1 DFQATT and CDR2 SNEGSKA (reference sequence).

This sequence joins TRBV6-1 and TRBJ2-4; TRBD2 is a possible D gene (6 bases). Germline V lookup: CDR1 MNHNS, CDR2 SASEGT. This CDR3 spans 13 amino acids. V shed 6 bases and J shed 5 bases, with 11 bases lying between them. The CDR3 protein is CASSGTAENIQYF. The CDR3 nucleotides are TGTGCCAGCAGCGGGACTGCAGAAAACATTCAGTACTTC.

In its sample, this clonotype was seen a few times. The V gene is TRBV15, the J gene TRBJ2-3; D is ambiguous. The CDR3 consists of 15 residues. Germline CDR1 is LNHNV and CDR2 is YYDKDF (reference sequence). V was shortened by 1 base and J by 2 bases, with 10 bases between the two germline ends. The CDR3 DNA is TGTGCCACCAGCAGAGTCGAGATTTTCACAGATACGCAGTATTTT. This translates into CATSRVEIFTDTQYF.

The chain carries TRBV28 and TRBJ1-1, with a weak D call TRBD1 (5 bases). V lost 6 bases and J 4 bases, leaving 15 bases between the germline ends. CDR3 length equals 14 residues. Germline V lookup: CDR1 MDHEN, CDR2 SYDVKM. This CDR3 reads CASRKGIRATEAFF. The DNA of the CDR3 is TGTGCCAGCAGAAAGGGGATACGGGCCACTGAAGCTTTCTTT.

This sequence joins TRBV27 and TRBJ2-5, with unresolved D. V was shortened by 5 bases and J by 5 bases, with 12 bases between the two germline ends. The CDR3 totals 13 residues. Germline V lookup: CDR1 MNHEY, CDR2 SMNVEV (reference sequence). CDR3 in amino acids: CASSTDLKETQYF. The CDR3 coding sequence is TGTGCCAGCAGTACAGACTTAAAGGAGACCCAGTACTTC.

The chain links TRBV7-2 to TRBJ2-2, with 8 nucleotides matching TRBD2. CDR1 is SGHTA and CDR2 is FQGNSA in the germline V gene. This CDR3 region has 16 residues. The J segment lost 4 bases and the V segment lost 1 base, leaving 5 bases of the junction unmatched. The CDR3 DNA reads TGTGCCAGCAGCTTAGTATTGGCGGGAGGCACCGGGGAGCTGTTTTTT. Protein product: CASSLVLAGGTGELFF. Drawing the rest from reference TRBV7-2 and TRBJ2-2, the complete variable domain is GAGVSQSPSNKVTEKGKDVELRCDPISGHTALYWYRQSLGQGLEFLIYFQGNSAPDKSGLPSDRFSAERTGGSVSTLTIQRTQQEDSAVYLCASSLVLAGGTGELFFGEGSRLTVL.

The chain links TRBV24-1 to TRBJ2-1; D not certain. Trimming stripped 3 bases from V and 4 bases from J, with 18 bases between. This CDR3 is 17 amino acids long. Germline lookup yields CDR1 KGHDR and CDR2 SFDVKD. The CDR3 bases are TGTGCCACCAGTGATGCCCCCTCCGGGCTCCGATACAATGAGCAGTTCTTC. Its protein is CATSDAPSGLRYNEQFF.

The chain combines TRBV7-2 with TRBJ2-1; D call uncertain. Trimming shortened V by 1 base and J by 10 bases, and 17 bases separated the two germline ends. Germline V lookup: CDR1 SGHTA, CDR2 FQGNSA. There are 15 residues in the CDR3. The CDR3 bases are TGTGCCAGCAGCTTAGTCTCATCCCTACTACGGGAGCAGTTCTTC. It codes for CASSLVSSLLREQFF. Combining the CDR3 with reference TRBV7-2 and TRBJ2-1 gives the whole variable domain GAGVSQSPSNKVTEKGKDVELRCDPISGHTALYWYRQSLGQGLEFLIYFQGNSAPDKSGLPSDRFSAERTGGSVSTLTIQRTQQEDSAVYLCASSLVSSLLREQFFGPGTRLTVL.

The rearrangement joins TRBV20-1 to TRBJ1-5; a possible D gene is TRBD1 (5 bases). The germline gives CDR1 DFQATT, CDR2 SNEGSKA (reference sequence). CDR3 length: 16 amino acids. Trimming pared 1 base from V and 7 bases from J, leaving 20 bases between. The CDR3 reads CSARVWGKGGNQPQHF. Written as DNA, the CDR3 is TGCAGTGCTAGAGTCTGGGGGAAGGGCGGGAACCAGCCCCAGCATTTT.

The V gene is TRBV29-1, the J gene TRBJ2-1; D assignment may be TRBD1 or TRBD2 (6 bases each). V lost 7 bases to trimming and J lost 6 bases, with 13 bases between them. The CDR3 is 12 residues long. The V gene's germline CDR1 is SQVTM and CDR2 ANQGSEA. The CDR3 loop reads CSATGAPNEQFF. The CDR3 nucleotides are TGCAGCGCTACGGGGGCTCCCAATGAGCAGTTCTTC.

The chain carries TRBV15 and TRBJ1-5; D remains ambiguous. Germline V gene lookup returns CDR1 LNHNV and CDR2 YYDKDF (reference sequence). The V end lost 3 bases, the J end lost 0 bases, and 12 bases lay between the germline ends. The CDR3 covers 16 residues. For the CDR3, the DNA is TGTGCCACCAGCAGCATCTCAAAATATAGCAATCAGCCCCAGCATTTT. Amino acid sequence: CATSSISKYSNQPQHF.

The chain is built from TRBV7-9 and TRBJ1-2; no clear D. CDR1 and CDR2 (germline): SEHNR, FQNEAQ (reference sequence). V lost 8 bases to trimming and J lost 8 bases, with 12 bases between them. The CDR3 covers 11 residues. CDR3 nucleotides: TGTGCCAGCGGAATTCTAGGGGGCTACACCTTC. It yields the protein CASGILGGYTF.

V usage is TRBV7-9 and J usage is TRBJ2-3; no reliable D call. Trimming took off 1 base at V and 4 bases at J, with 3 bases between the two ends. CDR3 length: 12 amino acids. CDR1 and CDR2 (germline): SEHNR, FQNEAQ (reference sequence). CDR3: CASSLEPDTQYF. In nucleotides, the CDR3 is TGTGCCAGCAGCTTAGAGCCAGATACGCAGTATTTT.